The rows below give T cell receptor beta chains drawn from one sample of a study of CD8+ T cells in alopecia areata. Method: immunoSEQ multiplex PCR; TCRdb's copy keeps in-frame clones and lacks some. The table records under 250,000 clones, around 62% of them present only once. The sample here was CD4+ T cells sorted from blood, taken at week 0. The receptors come from a human donor with alopecia areata. CDR3s include the opening cysteine and the closing phenylalanine or tryptophan. A D gene is named only where the DNA matches it firmly. The size entry is marked missing in some rows and otherwise reads once, few, many or a size class.

v_call	d_call	j_call	clone_size	cdr3_aa	cdr3_nt
TRBV7-9	NA	TRBJ2-7	few	CASSSDGLYEQYF	TGTGCCAGCAGCTCCGACGGGCTCTACGAGCAGTACTTC
TRBV7-7	TRBD1	TRBJ1-3	few	CASSLGTGSGNTIYF	TGTGCCAGCAGCTTAGGGACAGGTTCTGGAAACACCATATATTTT
TRBV7-2	NA	TRBJ1-1	NA	CASSTYREYTEAFF	TGTGCCAGCAGCACCTACCGGGAGTACACTGAAGCTTTCTTT
TRBV7-9	NA	TRBJ2-5	NA	CASTQRGGLRAPKETQYF	TGTGCCAGCACACAAAGAGGGGGGCTCCGGGCCCCTAAGGAGACCCAGTACTTC
TRBV25-1	TRBD2	TRBJ2-7	NA	CASLAGGTYEQYF	TGTGCCAGTCTAGCGGGGGGGACCTACGAGCAGTACTTC
TRBV6-5	NA	TRBJ1-6	NA	CASNSGQNNSPLHF	TGTGCCAGCAATTCGGGACAAAATAATTCACCCCTCCACTTT
TRBV14	TRBD1	TRBJ2-3	NA	CASSQEIQGATQYF	TGTGCCAGCAGCCAAGAAATACAGGGGGCAACGCAGTATTTT
TRBV29-1	TRBD1	TRBJ1-5	NA	CSVGDRKNQPQHF	TGCAGCGTTGGGGACAGAAAAAATCAGCCCCAGCATTTT
TRBV7-2	NA	TRBJ1-5	NA	CASSLDVASNQPQHF	TGTGCCAGCAGCTTGGATGTAGCTAGCAATCAGCCCCAGCATTTT
TRBV14	NA	TRBJ2-7	NA	CASSQAGVREQYF	TGTGCCAGCAGCCAAGCCGGCGTCCGCGAGCAGTACTTC
TRBV4-1	NA	TRBJ2-1	NA	CASSPGQYNEQFF	TGCGCCAGCAGCCCTGGACAGTACAATGAGCAGTTCTTC
TRBV5-1	NA	TRBJ2-2	few	CASSLEFRGPNTGELFF	TGCGCCAGCAGCTTGGAGTTCCGGGGGCCGAACACCGGGGAGCTGTTTTTT
TRBV6-1	NA	TRBJ2-7	NA	CASTQYLEQYF	TGTGCCAGCACCCAATATCTCGAGCAGTACTTC
TRBV9	NA	TRBJ2-7	NA	CASSASAGAIYEQYF	TGTGCCAGCAGCGCCTCCGCGGGGGCCATCTACGAGCAGTACTTC
TRBV29-1	NA	TRBJ2-3	few	CSVDGAQSTDTQYF	TGCAGCGTTGATGGGGCACAGAGCACAGATACGCAGTATTTT
TRBV5-4	NA	TRBJ2-3	NA	CASSFLQGTDTQYF	TGTGCCAGCAGCTTTTTACAGGGCACAGATACGCAGTATTTT
TRBV5-1	NA	TRBJ2-2	NA	CASSPPMTNTGELFF	TGCGCCAGCAGCCCCCCGATGACGAACACCGGGGAGCTGTTTTTT
TRBV7-9	NA	TRBJ2-7	NA	CASTRVYEQYF	TGTGCCAGCACTCGGGTCTACGAGCAGTACTTC
TRBV27	TRBD1	TRBJ1-5	NA	CASSLDRSNQPQHF	TGTGCCAGCAGTTTGGACAGGAGTAATCAGCCCCAGCATTTT
TRBV5-8	TRBD2	TRBJ2-2	NA	CASSLVLAGSELFF	TGTGCCAGCAGCTTGGTGCTAGCGGGATCGGAGCTGTTTTTT
TRBV15	TRBD1	TRBJ1-2	NA	CATSRRDRDYGYTF	TGTGCCACCAGCAGAAGGGACAGGGACTATGGCTACACCTTC
TRBV6-5	NA	TRBJ1-2	NA	CASSPAGTDYGYTF	TGTGCCAGCAGTCCGGCAGGGACGGACTATGGCTACACCTTC
TRBV7-8	NA	TRBJ1-1	NA	CASSPRRGGGTNTEAFF	TGTGCCAGCAGCCCCCGGCGGGGCGGGGGAACAAACACTGAAGCTTTCTTT
TRBV10-3	TRBD1	TRBJ1-6	NA	CAISDPGQGYNPPPHF	TGTGCCATCAGTGACCCAGGACAGGGGTATAATCCACCCCCCCACTTT
TRBV7-2	TRBD1	TRBJ1-6	NA	CASSPRDRGSPLHF	TGTGCCAGCAGCCCGCGGGACAGGGGTTCACCCCTCCACTTT
TRBV9	NA	TRBJ2-2	few	CASSVVPSSVNTGELFF	TGTGCCAGCAGCGTAGTCCCGAGTAGCGTTAACACCGGGGAGCTGTTTTTT
TRBV30	NA	TRBJ1-2	NA	CAWSNQGRGDGYTF	TGTGCCTGGAGTAACCAGGGACGGGGGGATGGCTACACCTTC
TRBV7-3	NA	TRBJ2-1	NA	CASRLNLADQKQFF	TGTGCCAGCAGGCTTAACCTGGCAGACCAGAAGCAGTTCTTC
TRBV29-1	NA	TRBJ2-1	few	CSTGTLSGEQFF	TGCAGCACCGGGACCCTCAGTGGTGAGCAGTTCTTC
TRBV19	NA	TRBJ1-1	NA	CASSSSGKPNTEAFF	TGTGCCAGTAGTAGTTCCGGCAAGCCGAACACTGAAGCTTTCTTT
TRBV29-1	NA	TRBJ2-7	NA	CSVGNSRPEQYF	TGCAGCGTTGGTAACAGCCGGCCCGAGCAGTACTTC
TRBV29-1	NA	TRBJ2-1	NA	CSVERTAYNEQFF	TGCAGCGTTGAGAGGACAGCCTACAATGAGCAGTTCTTC
TRBV30	NA	TRBJ1-1	NA	CAWSVLSTEAFF	TGTGCCTGGAGTGTACTTTCCACTGAAGCTTTCTTT